The clone carrying this T cell receptor (beta chain) has a count of ten or more. The target antigen is unknown. Trimming left V 4 bases short and J 6 bases short, with 9 bases between. Germline V gene sequence: CDR1 SGHTA, CDR2 FQGNSA. CDR3 length: 13 residues. These data come from a study of beta chain features in type 1 diabetes. Whole-study results and caveats: Possible PCR preference for shorter templates applied equally to patients and controls.

As every portion of the isolated RNA was reverse transcribed, the sequencing read expressed TCRB transcripts. This table comes from immunoSEQ multiplex PCR, and its TCRdb copy is limited to in-frame clones, with some not included. The sample carries around 170,000 clones, 7% to 10% recorded once. Sequenced: central memory CD4+ T cells from blood. The chain is built from TRBV7-2 and TRBJ1-4; D perhaps matches TRBD1 (5 bases). The sequence was obtained from a woman aged 18 to 35 in good health. The CDR3 is CASSSGDDEKLFF. The CDR3 nucleotides read TGTGCCAGCAGCTCGGGGGACGATGAAAAACTGTTTTTT.